Below, 31 T cell receptor beta chains from the same sample are listed, as sequenced in a study of cytomegalovirus exposure and HLA in healthy donors. With 60 Vbeta and 13 Jbeta primers, the PCR was carried out. Sequenced by immunoSEQ multiplex PCR; TCRdb stores in-frame clones only, minus some. This table has about 100,000 clones, roughly 82% appearing once. The material sequenced was PBMCs. The receptors derive from a man between 25 and 39 years old in good health and CMV-seropositive.

The chain is built from TRBV6-6 and TRBJ1-6; 7 bases agree with TRBD1. V lost 6 bases, J lost 14 bases, and 16 bases stayed unmatched. Germline CDR1 reads MNHNY; CDR2 reads SVGAGI (reference sequence). CDR3 length: 15 amino acids. The CDR3 bases are TGTGCCAGCAGACCGCCGACAGGGAGCAACTTATCCCTCCACTTT. It encodes CASRPPTGSNLSLHF.

The chain couples TRBV6-5 to TRBJ2-7; D ambiguous. The CDR3 totals 14 residues. Germline V gives CDR1 MNHEY, CDR2 SVGAGI. Between the trimmed V and J ends, which lost 6 bases and 4 bases, there was a span of 16 bases. CDR3 nucleotide sequence: TGTGCCAGCAGCTCGACTCGGCGGCTTTACGAGCAGTACTTC. Translating gives CASSSTRRLYEQYF.

To note about this clone: Because the CDR3 is missing its conserved closing phenylalanine or tryptophan, this is likely a read error. The chain combines TRBV19 with TRBJ1-2, with no clear D. CDR3 length: 15 amino acids. V was pared by 5 bases and J by 7 bases, with 20 bases between. CDR1 and CDR2 (germline): LNHDA, SQIVND (reference sequence). CDR3 DNA sequence: TGTGCCAGTAGTCCCTTACTGGTCGAGGGCGGTGGCTACACCCTC. This gives the protein CASSPLLVEGGGYTL.

This clone appeared a few times. Within the sample, other DNA sequences also encode this same CDR3. The CDR3 protein is CASSDSSRGTEAFF. CDR3 sequence (DNA): TGTGCCAGCAGTGACTCGAGTAGGGGTACTGAAGCTTTCTTT. V usage is TRBV6-4 and J usage is TRBJ1-1; possible D gene TRBD1, 5 bases. Trimming pared 0 bases from V and 5 bases from J, leaving 10 bases between. Germline-derived CDR1 and CDR2 are MRHNA and SNTAGT. CDR3 length: 14 residues.

This chain connects TRBV2 to TRBJ2-7; 10 bases align to TRBD1. V lost 4 bases, J lost 9 bases, and 6 bases stayed unmatched. Per germline, CDR1 SNHLY and CDR2 FYNNEI. The CDR3 extends over 13 amino acids. CDR3 amino acids: CASSVGQGSLQYF. In DNA, the CDR3 is TGTGCCAGCAGTGTGGGACAGGGGTCCCTGCAGTACTTC. The complete variable domain, with remaining parts taken from reference TRBV2 and TRBJ2-7, reads EPEVTQTPSHQVTQMGQEVILRCVPISNHLYFYWYRQILGQKVEFLVSFYNNEISEKSEIFDDQFSVERPDGSNFTLKIRSTKLEDSAMYFCASSVGQGSLQYFGPGTRLTVT.

V gene TRBV27 combines with J gene TRBJ2-7; 10 bases line up with TRBD2. Germline V gene data show CDR1 as MNHEY and CDR2 as SMNVEV (reference sequence). This CDR3 has 15 residues. V shed 5 bases, J shed 3 bases, and the junction held 7 bases outside the gene matches. CDR3 sequence reads: CASSPLAGSFYEQYF. As DNA, the CDR3 is TGTGCCAGCAGTCCACTAGCGGGGAGCTTCTACGAGCAGTACTTC.

V is TRBV5-4 and J is TRBJ2-5; 7 positions agree with TRBD1. V lost 3 bases to trimming and J lost 1 base; unmatched junction nucleotides: 3. This CDR3 region has 14 residues. Germline V gives CDR1 SGHNT, CDR2 YYREEE (reference sequence). The chain's CDR3 is CASSSGQVQETQYF. The CDR3 DNA reads TGTGCCAGCAGCTCCGGACAGGTCCAAGAGACCCAGTACTTC.

The rearrangement joins TRBV5-4 to TRBJ2-5, with 9 bases that match TRBD2. The V and J ends lost 4 bases and 5 bases, in that order; junction bases with no gene match: 6. The germline CDR1 and CDR2 sequences are SGHNT and YYREEE (reference sequence). The CDR3 contains 14 residues. CDR3 DNA: TGTGCCAGCAGCCTGGGACTAGCTCGTGAGACCCAGTACTTC. This codes for CASSLGLARETQYF.

In regard to this clone: One end of the junction does not line up with germline, which may come from a read error. The identical CDR3 is also encoded by other nucleotide sequences in the sample. The J gene is TRBJ1-1, the V gene TRBV11-2, with 7 bases matching TRBD1. The CDR3 runs 15 residues. Germline CDR1 reads SGHAT; CDR2 reads FQNNGV. CDR3 amino acids: CASSLVTGVNTEAFF. The CDR3 bases are TGCGCCAGCAGCTTAGTAACAGGGGTGAACACTGAAGCTTTCTTT.

J is TRBJ2-7 and V is TRBV5-1; 8 bases agree with TRBD1. Trimming took 3 bases from V and 2 from J; bases not matched to a gene: 4. The CDR3 is 14 residues long. Germline V gene lookup returns CDR1 SGHRS and CDR2 YFSETQ. DNA of the CDR3: TGCGCCAGCAGCTCGGACAGGGAAACCTACGAGCAGTACTTC. Encoded protein: CASSSDRETYEQYF.

The chain recombines TRBV5-4 with TRBJ1-2; 10 bases match TRBD1. Trimming removed 4 bases from V and 5 bases from J; junction bases left unmatched: 2. This CDR3 region has 13 residues. CDR1 is SGHNT, CDR2 YYREEE, per germline (reference sequence). The DNA for the CDR3 is TGTGCCAGCAGCGGACAGGGGGATTATGGCTACACCTTC. Protein product: CASSGQGDYGYTF. The full variable domain, its missing parts supplied by reference TRBV5-4 and TRBJ1-2, is ETGVTQSPTHLIKTRGQQVTLRCSSQSGHNTVSWYQQALGQGPQFIFQYYREEENGRGNFPPRFSGLQFPNYSSELNVNALELDDSALYLCASSGQGDYGYTFGSGTRLTVV.

The genes are TRBV18 and TRBJ1-1; D is uncertain. Per the germline V gene, CDR1 is KGHSH and CDR2 is LQKENI. V lost 6 bases and J 3 bases, leaving 17 bases between the germline ends. The CDR3 totals 15 residues. In DNA form, the CDR3 reads TGTGCCAGCTCCTCGGGAGCGGGCCGGGACACTGAAGCTTTCTTT. It specifies CASSSGAGRDTEAFF.

This rearrangement joins TRBV5-4 to TRBJ1-1; 8 nucleotides line up with TRBD1. After removal of 3 bases from V and 4 bases from J, the junction contained 5 bases not matched to a gene. The CDR3 length is 14 residues. Germline CDR1 and CDR2: SGHNT and YYREEE (reference sequence). This CDR3 is CASSSWDRFTEAFF. The DNA for the CDR3 is TGTGCCAGCAGCTCATGGGACAGGTTCACTGAAGCTTTCTTT.

This rearrangement joins TRBV30 to TRBJ1-1; 9 positions match TRBD1. V dropped 5 bases and J dropped 7; count of bases not matched to a gene: 8. Per the germline V gene, CDR1 is GTSNPN and CDR2 is SVGIG (reference sequence). The CDR3 is 13 residues long. CDR3 sequence reads: CAWSGQGFGEAFF. The CDR3 DNA sequence: TGTGCCTGGTCAGGACAGGGGTTCGGTGAAGCTTTCTTT.

This sequence joins TRBV11-1 and TRBJ1-2; D is perhaps TRBD1 (5 bases). The CDR3 is 13 residues long. V shed 1 base and J shed 8 bases, with 11 bases lying between them. Germline V CDR1 and CDR2: SGHAT, FQDESV (reference sequence). The CDR3 sequence: CASSLDRLRGYTF. The CDR3 DNA reads as TGTGCCAGCAGCTTAGACAGGCTTCGCGGCTACACCTTC.

In its sample, this clone was seen a few times. The V gene is TRBV6-1, the J gene TRBJ1-1; D remains ambiguous. Germline CDR1 is MNHNS and CDR2 is SASEGT. The CDR3 loop spans 13 amino acids. V gave up 5 bases and J gave up 1 base, with 8 bases separating them. CDR3: CASSLTQNTEAFF. The CDR3 DNA reads as TGTGCCAGCAGTTTAACACAGAACACTGAAGCTTTCTTT.

The V call is TRBV7-2, the J call TRBJ2-2, with 9 positions matching TRBD1. Germline CDR1 and CDR2: SGHTA and FQGNSA. V trimming: 6 bases; J trimming: 1 base; junction bases outside the gene matches: 3. CDR3 length equals 15 residues. The CDR3 protein is CASRQTGGNTGELFF. As DNA, the CDR3 is TGTGCCAGCAGACAGACAGGGGGGAACACCGGGGAGCTGTTTTTT.

In its sample, this clone was seen a few times. The chain carries TRBV5-5 and TRBJ1-2; 7 nucleotides line up with TRBD1. Per the germline V gene, CDR1 is SGHKS and CDR2 is YYEKEE (reference sequence). The ends lost 0 bases at V and 0 bases at J; junction bases unmatched: 5. The CDR3 is made up of 16 amino acids. Here the CDR3 DNA reads TGTGCCAGCAGCTTGGAGGGACAGATCTCTAACTATGGCTACACCTTC. This codes for CASSLEGQISNYGYTF.

V gene TRBV7-2 combines with J gene TRBJ1-1, with 9 bases lining up with TRBD1. V lost 5 bases to trimming and J lost 6 bases; unmatched junction nucleotides: 7. The CDR3 totals 14 residues. CDR1 is SGHTA, CDR2 FQGNSA, per germline. The CDR3 is CASSQRQGGSEAFF. The CDR3, as DNA: TGTGCCAGCAGCCAGAGACAGGGGGGTTCTGAAGCTTTCTTT.

This chain links TRBV5-4 with TRBJ2-3; 7 bases are shared with TRBD1. The germline V gene has CDR1 SGHNT and CDR2 YYREEE (reference sequence). The V segment lost 0 bases and the J segment 0 bases; nucleotides outside the gene matches: 1. There are 15 residues in the CDR3. Here the CDR3 DNA reads TGTGCCAGCAGCTTGGAGGGGGCAAGCACAGATACGCAGTATTTT. Translated, it gives CASSLEGASTDTQYF.

The chain joins TRBV10-3 to TRBJ1-2, with D possibly TRBD1 on 6 matching bases. CDR1 ENHRY and CDR2 SYGVKD come from the germline V gene. The CDR3 length is 21 residues. V lost 0 bases and J lost 8, with 34 bases in between. CDR3 region: CAISESGMVYTGSPRLQGYTF. In DNA form, the CDR3 reads TGTGCCATCAGTGAGTCGGGGATGGTTTATACAGGGTCCCCCCGTTTGCAAGGCTACACCTTC.

The V and J genes are TRBV5-6 and TRBJ2-1; 7 bases fit TRBD1. Germline loops: CDR1 SGHDT, CDR2 YYEEEE. The ends lost 0 bases at V and 5 bases at J; junction bases unmatched: 5. The CDR3 contains 15 residues. The DNA of the CDR3 is TGTGCCAGCAGCTTGGTGCAGGGGGTCCACAATGAGCAGTTCTTC. Its protein is CASSLVQGVHNEQFF.

The V and J genes are TRBV18 and TRBJ1-1, with D hard to call. This CDR3 has 16 residues. Germline V CDR1 and CDR2: KGHSH, LQKENI. V lost 3 bases to trimming and J lost 1 base, with 15 bases between them. CDR3 in DNA: TGTGCCAGCTCACCTCGGGAGGCCCGAACGAACACTGAAGCTTTCTTT. It is translated as CASSPREARTNTEAFF.

This chain connects TRBV21-1 to TRBJ2-3; the D call TRBD2 from the table was never checked on the DNA. TRBV21-1 is reported as a pseudogene. CDR3 length: 21 amino acids. The CDR3 loop reads CASSKGPGLAGGCGWADTQYF. In nucleotides, the CDR3 is TGTGCCAGCAGCAAAGGTCCGGGACTAGCGGGGGGTTGTGGCTGGGCAGATACGCAGTATTTT.

Turning to this clone: The sample contains more than one DNA sequence encoding this CDR3. The CDR3 DNA follows: TGCGCCAGCCGCCGGGGACATTGGACTTATGGCTACACCTTC. Translation: CASRRGHWTYGYTF. The genes are TRBV23-1 and TRBJ1-2, with a possible D match to TRBD1 (6 bases). TRBV23-1 is placed among ORFs of uncertain function. The V end was cut by 8 bases, the J end by 5 bases, with 18 bases between. The CDR3 runs to 14 residues.

The V call is TRBV4-1, the J call TRBJ1-4, with D possibly being TRBD1 (5 bases). The germline gives CDR1 MGHRA, CDR2 YSYEKL. The CDR3 is 14 amino acids. Trimming cost V 4 bases and J 2 bases, with 8 bases left between them. DNA for the CDR3: TGCGCCAGCAGCCGAGGACATACTAATGAAAAACTGTTTTTT. Residues: CASSRGHTNEKLFF.

Only one count was recorded for this clone. The chain employs TRBV5-1 and TRBJ2-5; TRBD2 aligns across 10 bases. CDR1 and CDR2 from the germline V gene are SGHRS and YFSETQ. The J segment lost 5 bases and the V segment lost 4 bases, leaving 11 bases of the junction unmatched. This CDR3 region has 16 residues. The CDR3 DNA sequence: TGCGCCAGCAGCGAAGGTGCTAGCGGGGGACTGGAGACCCAGTACTTC. Its translation: CASSEGASGGLETQYF.

The genes are TRBV4-1 and TRBJ2-5, with a tentative D call TRBD2 (5 bases). V was shortened by 0 bases and J by 5 bases, with 13 bases between the two germline ends. The V gene's germline CDR1 is MGHRA and CDR2 YSYEKL. This CDR3 has 15 residues. The CDR3 nucleotides are TGCGCCAGCAGCCAAGAAAGGTTTCGCGGGGAGACCCAGTACTTC. It translates to CASSQERFRGETQYF.

As to this clone: Relative to the germline gene, one junction end is altered; a read error may explain this. This chain links TRBV6-1 with TRBJ2-7; D possibly corresponds to TRBD1 (5 bases). In germline, CDR1 is MNHNS, CDR2 SASEGT. The CDR3 is 13 residues long. The CDR3 loop reads CASRSRTIYEQYF. CDR3 nucleotide sequence: TGTGCTAGCAGGTCTAGGACAATCTACGAGCAGTACTTC.

The chain joins TRBV5-1 to TRBJ2-3, with TRBD1 matching over 8 bases. CDR3 size: 15 residues. CDR1 is SGHRS, CDR2 YFSETQ, per germline. With V trimmed by 0 bases and J by 2 bases, 2 bases remained unmatched. The CDR3 DNA reads TGCGCCAGCAGCTTGGGACAGGGGCCCACAGATACGCAGTATTTT. As protein: CASSLGQGPTDTQYF.

The chain recombines TRBV2 with TRBJ1-1; TRBD1 is a possible D gene (5 bases). The CDR3 contains 12 residues. Trimming took off 9 bases at V and 7 bases at J, with 15 bases between the two ends. Germline lookup yields CDR1 SNHLY and CDR2 FYNNEI. The CDR3 bases are TGTGCCAGTTTTTCCGAAGGGGTTGAAGCTTTCTTT. It specifies CASFSEGVEAFF.